The T cell receptor (beta chain) described here comes from a study of blood T cell repertoires in COVID-19. Assay: immunoSEQ multiplex PCR; the TCRdb copy retains only in-frame clones and omits some. The sample includes about 150,000 clones, more than 75% of them seen just once. The germline CDR1 and CDR2 sequences are GTSNPN and SVGIG (reference sequence). Trimming removed 0 bases at V and 2 bases at J, with 7 bases between. This CDR3 is built from 13 residues. The chain joins TRBV30 to TRBJ1-2; D ambiguous. This TCR was sampled from a man aged 80 or over with acute or convalescent COVID-19. The specimen sequenced was peripheral blood. For the CDR3, the DNA is TGTGCCTGGAGTGTACCCGGGAACTATGGCTACACCTTC. Protein: CAWSVPGNYGYTF.